What follows are 18 T cell receptor beta chains derived from one specimen sequenced in a study of cytomegalovirus exposure and HLA in healthy donors. PCR amplification relied on 60 Vbeta primers (plus 13 Jbeta primers). Only in-frame clones appear in the TCRdb table, and some are missing; sequencing was by immunoSEQ multiplex PCR. This table has more than 85,000 clones, over 65% appearing once. The sample taken for sequencing was PBMCs. These receptors were collected from a woman in her 30s in good health and CMV-seronegative.

CDR3 in amino acids: CASSARLAGGPSEQYF. The CDR3 DNA follows: TGTGCCAGCAGCGCTCGACTAGCGGGGGGGCCTTCTGAGCAGTACTTC. The chain combines TRBV7-2 with TRBJ2-7; 14 bases agree with TRBD2. This CDR3 is built from 16 residues. From germline, CDR1 is SGHTA and CDR2 FQGNSA. The trim removed 5 bases at V and 7 bases at J, leaving 10 bases unmatched.

This clone was seen just once. The rearrangement joins TRBV9 to TRBJ2-2; a weak D match, TRBD1 (5 bases). The V end lost 0 bases, the J end lost 7 bases, and 16 bases lay between the germline ends. The CDR3 has 16 amino acids. From germline, CDR1 is SGDLS and CDR2 YYNGEE. CDR3 DNA sequence: TGTGCCAGCAGCGTAGGGCCCAGGGCGCAGGGCGGGGAGCTGTTTTTT. Protein sequence: CASSVGPRAQGGELFF.

V usage is TRBV5-4 and J usage is TRBJ2-6; 7 nucleotides align to TRBD1. The V and J ends lost 6 bases and 0 bases, in that order; junction bases with no gene match: 12. This CDR3 spans 18 amino acids. CDR1 and CDR2 from the germline V gene are SGHNT and YYREEE (reference sequence). CDR3 bases: TGTGCCAGCAACATCGCCCGACAGGGAACCTCTGGGGCCAACGTCCTGACTTTC. Its translation: CASNIARQGTSGANVLTF.

This clone was detected only a few times. The chain combines TRBV11-2 with TRBJ2-5; D gene unclear. Trimming left V 5 bases short and J 9 bases short, with 22 bases between. CDR3 length equals 15 residues. Germline CDR1 and CDR2: SGHAT and FQNNGV. The CDR3 DNA is TGTGCCAGCAGCCGAGACTCCCTTGATCGATTGGCCCAGTACTTC. Amino acids: CASSRDSLDRLAQYF.

The chain joins TRBV6-1 to TRBJ1-5; weak D call: TRBD1 (6 bases). This CDR3 is built from 15 residues. Trimming took 6 bases from V and 0 from J, leaving 12 bases between them. Germline CDR1 and CDR2: MNHNS and SASEGT. In DNA form, the CDR3 reads TGTGCCAGCAGATACCGGGACACTAGCAATCAGCCCCAGCATTTT. It encodes CASRYRDTSNQPQHF.

Concerning this clone: A junction end diverges from the germline sequence, so it may reflect a read error. The J gene is TRBJ2-7, the V gene TRBV2; 9 nucleotides agree with TRBD1. The CDR3 consists of 13 residues. CDR1 and CDR2 (germline): SNHLY, FYNNEI. The CDR3 is CATPGQGFSEQYF. CDR3 bases: TGCGCCACTCCGGGACAGGGTTTTTCCGAGCAGTACTTC.

The chain links TRBV29-1 to TRBJ1-1; 7 nucleotides line up with TRBD1. Losses at the gene ends were 8 bases for V and 2 bases for J; bases not matched to a gene: 8. From germline, CDR1 is SQVTM and CDR2 ANQGSEA. This CDR3 has 13 amino acids. CDR3 amino acids: CSHRGQLNTEAFF. The CDR3 DNA reads TGCAGCCACAGGGGACAGCTTAACACTGAAGCTTTCTTT.

The chain is built from TRBV7-9 and TRBJ1-5; perhaps TRBD1 as D (6 bases). CDR1 and CDR2 from the germline V gene are SEHNR and FQNEAQ (reference sequence). V dropped 5 bases and J dropped 2 bases, with 13 bases sitting between them. CDR3 length: 15 amino acids. The DNA of the CDR3 is TGTGCCAGCAGCCGAGGGGGGGAGGGCAATCAGCCCCAGCATTTT. Its protein product is CASSRGGEGNQPQHF.

V gene TRBV28 combines with J gene TRBJ2-5; the D gene is possibly TRBD1 (6 bases). From germline, CDR1 is MDHEN and CDR2 SYDVKM. The germline V and J ends were trimmed by 5 bases and 2 bases, with 12 bases remaining between them. The CDR3 has 14 amino acids. CDR3 in amino acids: CASSPRGIQETQYF. DNA for the CDR3: TGTGCCAGCAGTCCGAGGGGGATTCAAGAGACCCAGTACTTC. Full variable domain (outside the CDR3, taken from reference TRBV28 and TRBJ2-5): DVKVTQSSRYLVKRTGEKVFLECVQDMDHENMFWYRQDPGLGLRLIYFSYDVKMKEKGDIPEGYSVSREKKERFSLILESASTNQTSMYLCASSPRGIQETQYFGPGTRLLVL.

V is TRBV7-6 and J is TRBJ1-1, with TRBD1 matching 7 bases. V was pared by 2 bases and J by 1 base, with 4 bases of the junction left unmatched. Germline V CDR1 and CDR2: SGHVS, FNYEAQ. The CDR3 loop spans 15 amino acids. The CDR3 DNA reads as TGTGCCAGCAGCTTACGGACAGGAGCGAACACTGAAGCTTTCTTT. As protein: CASSLRTGANTEAFF.

This rearrangement joins TRBV7-7 to TRBJ2-7, with 11 bases fitting TRBD2. CDR3 size: 14 residues. Losses at the gene ends were 5 bases for V and 6 bases for J; bases not matched to a gene: 6. The germline CDR1 and CDR2 sequences are SSHAT and FNYEAQ (reference sequence). The CDR3 DNA is TGTGCCAGCAGCCAACTAGCGGGGGTGGGCGAGCAGTACTTC. It yields the protein CASSQLAGVGEQYF.

V usage is TRBV7-2 and J usage is TRBJ2-7; D not resolved. The CDR3 sequence is 13 residues long. From germline, CDR1 is SGHTA and CDR2 FQGNSA. V was clipped by 2 bases and J by 1 base, with 6 bases between them. The CDR3 protein is CASSLIRSYEQYF. The CDR3, as DNA: TGTGCCAGCAGCTTAATCCGTTCCTACGAGCAGTACTTC.

The chain combines TRBV27 with TRBJ1-6; tentatively, D is TRBD1 (6 bases). The CDR3 has 18 residues. CDR1 and CDR2 (germline): MNHEY, SMNVEV (reference sequence). With 6 bases removed from V and 1 base from J, the gap between germline ends came to 19 bases. CDR3 sequence reads: CASRSLQGEWSYNSPLHF. The CDR3 DNA reads as TGTGCCAGCAGGAGTCTACAGGGAGAATGGTCCTATAATTCACCCCTCCACTTT.

The V call is TRBV4-3, the J call TRBJ2-1; 13 nucleotides match TRBD2. With 1 base clipped from V and 1 base from J, the junction kept 10 bases outside the gene matches. This CDR3 has 20 amino acids. Germline CDR1 and CDR2: LGHNA and YSLEER. The CDR3 DNA is TGCGCCAGCAGCCAAGGGCTCGGACTAGCGGGAGTCTCGTCCTACAATGAGCAGTTCTTC. Amino acid sequence: CASSQGLGLAGVSSYNEQFF.

J is TRBJ2-7 and V is TRBV6-5; 8 bases map to TRBD1. The CDR3 runs 15 residues. Germline values: CDR1 MNHEY, CDR2 SVGAGI. The V gene end was trimmed by 0 bases and the J gene end by 1 base; junction bases not matched to a gene: 2. CDR3 loop: CASSYSTGDSYEQYF. As DNA, the CDR3 is TGTGCCAGCAGTTACTCGACAGGGGATTCCTACGAGCAGTACTTC.

This chain uses TRBV14 with TRBJ1-1; the D is unclear. V lost 2 bases and J lost 0, with 19 bases in between. CDR3 length: 18 amino acids. Per the germline V gene, CDR1 is SGHDN and CDR2 is FVKESK. The CDR3 nucleotides are TGTGCCAGCAGCCAACGGCCAGTCGTTTCTACTATGAACACTGAAGCTTTCTTT. Translating gives CASSQRPVVSTMNTEAFF.

This clone was picked up a small number of times. The rearrangement links TRBV4-3 to TRBJ2-1, with D possibly matching TRBD2 (6 bases). The length of the CDR3 is 16 residues. Germline CDR1 and CDR2: LGHNA and YSLEER. With 4 bases removed from V and 6 bases from J, the gap between germline ends came to 19 bases. CDR3 nucleotide sequence: TGCGCCAGCAGCCCGGGCGGGGCGCTGGGTGGCAATGAGCAGTTCTTC. It encodes CASSPGGALGGNEQFF.

The chain carries TRBV4-3 and TRBJ1-5; D may be TRBD1 (5 bases). CDR1 LGHNA and CDR2 YSLEER come from the germline V gene. The CDR3 has 15 amino acids. Trimming left V 0 bases short and J 6 bases short, with 12 bases between. CDR3 sequence (DNA): TGCGCCAGCAGCCAAGATCCCGGGGGGAGTCAGCCCCAGCATTTT. As protein: CASSQDPGGSQPQHF.